Following are 17 T cell receptor beta chains from one sample sequenced in a study of blood T cell repertoires in COVID-19. The method was immunoSEQ multiplex PCR; TCRdb's version includes in-frame clones alone and lacks a portion of them. Of 250,000 or so clones listed, 80% to 90% are singletons. Input material: peripheral blood. All receptors come from a man at least 80 years old with acute or convalescent COVID-19.

The V and J genes are TRBV9 and TRBJ2-3; TRBD1 matches at 7 bases. Germline V lookup: CDR1 SGDLS, CDR2 YYNGEE. This CDR3 spans 13 amino acids. V gave up 3 bases and J gave up 4 bases; unmatched junction bases: 2. The CDR3 nucleotides read TGTGCCAGCAGCGACACAGGGGCAGATACGCAGTATTTT. This gives the protein CASSDTGADTQYF.

This chain joins TRBV19 and TRBJ1-4, with 7 bases matching TRBD1. J lost 5 bases, V lost 3 bases, and 6 bases had no gene match. Germline V CDR1 and CDR2: LNHDA, SQIVND (reference sequence). The CDR3 covers 15 residues. CDR3 in DNA: TGTGCCAGTAGTATTTTCCGGGACAGAAATGAAAAACTGTTTTTT. Its translation: CASSIFRDRNEKLFF.

A single count supports this clone. J is TRBJ2-7 and V is TRBV10-3, with 9 bases matching TRBD1. This CDR3 is built from 17 residues. Unmatched junction bases numbered 10, after V lost 4 bases and J lost 0 bases. Germline CDR1 and CDR2: ENHRY and SYGVKD. The CDR3, as DNA: TGTGCCATCAGTGGACGCCCCGGGACAGGGAGCTCCTACGAGCAGTACTTC. Translated: CAISGRPGTGSSYEQYF.

The rearrangement links TRBV5-1 to TRBJ2-5; TRBD1 matches at 9 bases. From germline, CDR1 is SGHRS and CDR2 YFSETQ. V dropped 4 bases and J dropped 5; count of bases not matched to a gene: 6. The CDR3 loop spans 14 amino acids. The CDR3 DNA is TGCGCCAGCAGCGCCACGGGACAGGGTGAGACCCAGTACTTC. It yields the protein CASSATGQGETQYF.

The V and J genes are TRBV7-9 and TRBJ2-2, with D unclear. The V gene's germline CDR1 is SEHNR and CDR2 FQNEAQ (reference sequence). The CDR3 sequence is 15 residues long. V was trimmed by 1 base and J by 4 bases, leaving 10 bases between them. CDR3 coding DNA: TGTGCCAGCAGCTTAGTCGATCCGAGCACCGGGGAGCTGTTTTTT. Amino acid sequence: CASSLVDPSTGELFF.

The chain recombines TRBV7-9 with TRBJ2-1; no firm D call. The V end was cut by 0 bases, the J end by 4 bases, with 4 bases between. CDR3 length: 13 amino acids. Germline V gene sequence: CDR1 SEHNR, CDR2 FQNEAQ (reference sequence). The CDR3 region has the DNA TGTGCCAGCAGCTTAGCACTTTACAATGAGCAGTTCTTC. Protein product: CASSLALYNEQFF.

The chain joins TRBV28 to TRBJ1-2; tentative D call: TRBD1 (5 bases). This CDR3 contains 16 residues. CDR1 is MDHEN and CDR2 is SYDVKM in the germline V gene. The V end lost 7 bases, the J end lost 5 bases, and 23 bases lay between the germline ends. CDR3 loop: CASNPPGGEGLYGYTF. In DNA form, the CDR3 reads TGTGCCAGCAACCCTCCGGGGGGAGAAGGTCTTTATGGCTACACCTTC.

J is TRBJ1-4 and V is TRBV28; 9 bases map to TRBD1. The CDR3 runs 18 residues. The V and J ends lost 8 bases and 5 bases, in that order; junction bases with no gene match: 18. Germline assignment: CDR1 MDHEN and CDR2 SYDVKM. The CDR3 DNA reads as TGTGCCAGCTTGAAAAATCCGGGACAGGGAGGACCGAATGAAAAACTGTTTTTT. Encoded protein: CASLKNPGQGGPNEKLFF.

In DNA, the CDR3 is TGTGCCAGCAGCTTAAATAGGGCAGGGGGCTTCGCTTTCTTT. It codes for CASSLNRAGGFAFF. The V call is TRBV7-8, the J call TRBJ1-1, with 8 bases matching TRBD1. CDR1 is SGHVS, CDR2 FQNEAQ, per germline. V was pared by 2 bases and J by 11 bases, with 10 bases of the junction left unmatched. The CDR3 totals 14 residues.

The chain joins TRBV7-9 to TRBJ1-2; the D is unclear. V gave up 4 bases and J gave up 5 bases, with 17 bases separating them. The length of the CDR3 is 15 residues. Per the germline V gene, CDR1 is SEHNR and CDR2 is FQNEAQ (reference sequence). CDR3 nucleotide sequence: TGTGCCAGCAGCTATGCCCAAGCTGATTATTATGGCTACACCTTC. Its protein product is CASSYAQADYYGYTF. Looking up the rest from reference TRBV7-9 and TRBJ1-2 gives the full variable domain: DTGVSQNPRHKITKRGQNVTFRCDPISEHNRLYWYRQTLGQGPEFLTYFQNEAQLEKSRLLSDRFSAERPKGSFSTLEIQRTEQGDSAMYLCASSYAQADYYGYTFGSGTRLTVV.

The rearrangement joins TRBV7-2 to TRBJ1-1; D might be TRBD1 (6 bases). The germline V gene encodes CDR1 SGHTA and CDR2 FQGNSA. V was pared by 5 bases and J by 2 bases, with 15 bases between. The CDR3 contains 15 residues. The CDR3 DNA sequence: TGTGCCAGCAGCCAGCTTAGACAGGCAAACACTGAAGCTTTCTTT. Translated, it gives CASSQLRQANTEAFF.

V gene TRBV29-1 combines with J gene TRBJ1-5; TRBD1 matches 10 bases. The CDR3 loop spans 14 amino acids. J gave up 7 bases and V 6 bases, and 9 bases lay outside the gene matches. Germline V gene sequence: CDR1 SQVTM, CDR2 ANQGSEA. The CDR3 region has the DNA TGCAGCGTATCGACAGGGGGCGCAGGACAGCCCCAGCATTTT. Translation gives CSVSTGGAGQPQHF.

The chain couples TRBV6-5 to TRBJ1-3; D gene uncertain. The V end lost 6 bases, the J end lost 5 bases, and 11 bases lay between the germline ends. Germline V lookup: CDR1 MNHEY, CDR2 SVGAGI. The CDR3 is 13 residues long. CDR3 bases: TGTGCCAGCAGCCCGGTTGAGAGAAACACCATATATTTT. As protein: CASSPVERNTIYF.

DNA for the CDR3: TGTGCCAGCAGCCGCAGGCATATCCAAGAGACCCAGTACTTC. Protein sequence: CASSRRHIQETQYF. V gene TRBV11-2 combines with J gene TRBJ2-5; D remains unclear. There are 14 residues in the CDR3. V dropped 5 bases and J dropped 1 base, with 11 bases sitting between them. CDR1 is SGHAT and CDR2 is FQNNGV in the germline V gene.

This clone came up a few times. V is TRBV27 and J is TRBJ2-7, with TRBD1 identical over 9 bases. Germline CDR1 reads MNHEY; CDR2 reads SMNVEV (reference sequence). The junction had 4 bases not matched to a gene; V was cut back by 5 bases and J by 2 bases. The CDR3 has 14 amino acids. CDR3 protein: CASSQGQGPYEQYF. In DNA, the CDR3 is TGTGCCAGCAGTCAGGGACAGGGACCCTACGAGCAGTACTTC.

As DNA, the CDR3 is TGTGCCAGCAGCTCCGGACTGGGAACCGGGGAGCTGTTTTTT. Translated, it gives CASSSGLGTGELFF. V usage is TRBV7-3 and J usage is TRBJ2-2; TRBD2 might be the D (5 bases). The germline V gene has CDR1 SGHTA and CDR2 FQGTGA. This CDR3 spans 14 amino acids. V lost 4 bases to trimming and J lost 5 bases, with 11 bases between them.

The V and J genes are TRBV11-3 and TRBJ2-2; D is perhaps TRBD1 (5 bases). With 4 bases removed from V and 1 base from J, the gap between germline ends came to 16 bases. This CDR3 region has 17 residues. Germline CDR1 is SGHNT and CDR2 is YENEEA. The CDR3 loop reads CASSSQRQGLNTGELFF. CDR3 nucleotide sequence: TGTGCCAGCAGCTCCCAAAGGCAGGGCCTGAACACCGGGGAGCTGTTTTTT.